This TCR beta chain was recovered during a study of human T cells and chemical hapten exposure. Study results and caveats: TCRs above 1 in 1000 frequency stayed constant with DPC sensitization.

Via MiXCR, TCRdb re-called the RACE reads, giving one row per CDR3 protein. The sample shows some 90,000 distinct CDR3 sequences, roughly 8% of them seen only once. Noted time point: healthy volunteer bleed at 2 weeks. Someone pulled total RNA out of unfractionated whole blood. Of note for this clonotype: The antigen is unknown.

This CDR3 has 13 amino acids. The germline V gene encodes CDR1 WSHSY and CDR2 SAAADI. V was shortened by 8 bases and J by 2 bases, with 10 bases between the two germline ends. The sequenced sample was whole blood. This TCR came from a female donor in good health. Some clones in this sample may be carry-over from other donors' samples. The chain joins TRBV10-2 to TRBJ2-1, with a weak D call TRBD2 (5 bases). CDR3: CASSREPYNEQFF. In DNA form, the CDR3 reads TGCGCCAGCTCCCGGGAACCCTACAATGAGCAGTTCTTC.